Listed below are T cell receptor beta chains from one sample, sequenced in a study of T-cell reconstitution after alpha-beta-depleted transplantation in children. TCRdb redid the calling of the PCR reads with MiXCR, one entry per CDR3 protein. The data show 170,000 or so distinct CDR3 sequences, around 6.8% seen once. The sequencing used PBMCs from the stem cell graft donor, collected from the stem cell graft. All receptors come from a human donor who donated a stem cell graft to a child with Wiskott-Aldrich syndrome. The CDR3 runs from the conserved cysteine through the conserved F or W. A D gene is named only where the DNA matches it firmly. Only some rows state a clone size, as once, few, many or a class for expanded clones.

>TRBV2|TRBJ2-1|15|NA|many
TGTGCCAGCAGCGATCCAGGAAGCTCCTACAATGAGCAGTTCTTC
CASSDPGSSYNEQFF
>TRBV10-1|TRBJ2-2|18|NA|many
TGCGCCAGCAGTGAGGGTTACCCACCGGGGGCGAACACCGGGGAGCTGTTTTTT
CASSEGYPPGANTGELFF
>TRBV7-9|TRBJ2-1|17|TRBD2|NA
TGTGCCAGCAGCTCAATTGGTTGGACTAGCGGGAGCGATGAGCAGTTCTTC
CASSSIGWTSGSDEQFF
>TRBV20-1|TRBJ2-7|13|TRBD2|many
TGCAGTGCTCCTAGCGGGGGGGCGTACGAGCAGTACTTC
CSAPSGGAYEQYF
>TRBV20-1|TRBJ1-1|13|NA|many
TGCAGTGCCCGGCGGGGTGGGAACACTGAAGCTTTCTTT
CSARRGGNTEAFF
>TRBV6-2/TRBV6-3|TRBJ1-6|13|NA|many
TGTGCCAGCAGAGGAACAGGAAATTCACCCCTCCACTTT
CASRGTGNSPLHF
>TRBV30|TRBJ2-5|14|TRBD1|NA
TGTGCCTGGACCCGGACAGGGCCCCAAGAGACCCAGTACTTC
CAWTRTGPQETQYF
>TRBV20-1|TRBJ2-5|14|NA|many
TGCAGTGCTAGAGATCGCCGGACAGAAGAGACCCAGTACTTC
CSARDRRTEETQYF
>TRBV29-1|TRBJ2-3|16|TRBD2|NA
TGCAGCGTTGAGCGGACTAGCGGGGGGAGCACAGATACGCAGTATTTT
CSVERTSGGSTDTQYF
>TRBV7-9|TRBJ1-5|15|NA|many
TGTGCCAGCAGCGACGGACAGTATAGCAATCAGCCCCAGCATTTT
CASSDGQYSNQPQHF
>TRBV12-3/TRBV12-4|TRBJ2-7|16|TRBD2|many
TGTGCCAGCAGCCGGGGGACTAGCGCGCTGTTTTACGAGCAGTACTTC
CASSRGTSALFYEQYF
>TRBV28|TRBJ2-7|15|NA|many
TGTGCCAGCAGTTCCCGGGGGAGTAGATTGAACGAGCAGTACTTC
CASSSRGSRLNEQYF
>TRBV12-3/TRBV12-4|TRBJ2-7|15|NA|many
TGTGCCAGCAGTTTTTCTCCCCAGGGCTCCTACGAGCAGTACTTC
CASSFSPQGSYEQYF
>TRBV7-9|TRBJ1-3|15|NA|many
TGTGCCAGCAGCGGACAGTCGAGCTCTGGAAACACCATATATTTT
CASSGQSSSGNTIYF
>TRBV10-3|TRBJ1-2|14|NA|NA
TGTGCCATCAGTGAGTCCGGGGAGAGACGGAGCTACACCTTC
CAISESGERRSYTF
>TRBV27|TRBJ1-2|14|TRBD1|many
TGTGCCAGCAGACCAGGGGGCTCCAACTATGGCTACACCTTC
CASRPGGSNYGYTF
>TRBV7-9|TRBJ2-5|10|NA|NA
TGTGCCAGCAACCATAATCCCCAGTACTTC
CASNHNPQYF
>TRBV5-1|TRBJ2-1|16|TRBD2|many
TGCGCCAGCAGCTTGGTCGCGGGGGGTGAGATCAATGAGCAGTTCTTC
CASSLVAGGEINEQFF
>TRBV20-1|TRBJ2-1|17|TRBD2|many
TGCAGTGCTAGAGTTATGACTGTAGCGGGAGGGTACAATGAGCAGTTCTTC
CSARVMTVAGGYNEQFF
>TRBV20-1|TRBJ2-3|17|NA|NA
TGCAGTGCTAGAGATCTCGTGAGGGTCCCTAGCACAGATACGCAGTATTTT
CSARDLVRVPSTDTQYF